The clone carrying this T cell receptor beta chain has more than one count but fewer than ten. Its antigen is still unknown. CDR3 length: 12 residues. V was trimmed by 7 bases and J by 8 bases, leaving 14 bases between them. Germline CDR1 reads WSHSY; CDR2 reads SAAADI. The record originates from a study of T cell responses to AZD1222 COVID-19 vaccine. The study, taken as a whole, reports: None of the repertoires were sampled until the peak T cell response had passed.

The protocol was immunoSEQ multiplex PCR, while the TCRdb copy is restricted to in-frame clones and leaves out a portion. The table lists roughly 75,000 clones, roughly 84% of them singletons. The source material was peripheral blood, sampled on day 0 of AZD1222 vaccination. The V gene is TRBV10-2, the J gene TRBJ1-2; TRBD1 might be the D (6 bases). This TCR was sampled from an adult in good health. The CDR3 DNA follows: TGCGCCAGCAAGCAGGGGAATGGCGGCTACACCTTC. This encodes CASKQGNGGYTF.